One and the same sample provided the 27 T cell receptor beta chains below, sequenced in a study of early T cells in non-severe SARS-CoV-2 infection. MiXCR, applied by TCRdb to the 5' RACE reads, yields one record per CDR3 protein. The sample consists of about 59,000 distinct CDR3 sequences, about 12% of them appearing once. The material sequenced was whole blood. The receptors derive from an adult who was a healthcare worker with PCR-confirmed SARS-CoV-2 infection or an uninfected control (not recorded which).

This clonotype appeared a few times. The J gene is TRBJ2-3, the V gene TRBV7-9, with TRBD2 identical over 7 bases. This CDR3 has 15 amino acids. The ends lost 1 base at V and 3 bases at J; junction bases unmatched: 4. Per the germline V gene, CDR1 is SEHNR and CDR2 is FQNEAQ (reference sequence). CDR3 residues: CASSLVSGMTDTQYF. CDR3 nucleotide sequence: TGTGCCAGCAGCTTAGTAAGCGGGATGACAGATACGCAGTATTTT.

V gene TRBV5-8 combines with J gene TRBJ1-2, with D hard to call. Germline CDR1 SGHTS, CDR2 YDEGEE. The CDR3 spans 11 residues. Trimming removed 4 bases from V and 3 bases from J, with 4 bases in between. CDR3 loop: CASSPDYGYTF. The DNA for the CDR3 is TGTGCCAGCAGCCCAGACTATGGCTACACCTTC.

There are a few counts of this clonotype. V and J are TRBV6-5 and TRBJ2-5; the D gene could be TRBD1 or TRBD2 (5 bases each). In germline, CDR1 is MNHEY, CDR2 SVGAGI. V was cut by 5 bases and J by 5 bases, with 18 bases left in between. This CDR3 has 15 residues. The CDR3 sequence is CASSPEGPRVETQYF. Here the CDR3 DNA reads TGTGCCAGCAGTCCTGAGGGACCTCGGGTGGAGACCCAGTACTTC.

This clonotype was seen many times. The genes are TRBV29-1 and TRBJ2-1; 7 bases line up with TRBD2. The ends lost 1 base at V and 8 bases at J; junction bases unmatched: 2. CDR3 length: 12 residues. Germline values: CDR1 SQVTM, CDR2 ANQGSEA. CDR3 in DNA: TGCAGCGTTGAAGCGGGAGGTGATGAGCAGTTCTTC. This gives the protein CSVEAGGDEQFF.

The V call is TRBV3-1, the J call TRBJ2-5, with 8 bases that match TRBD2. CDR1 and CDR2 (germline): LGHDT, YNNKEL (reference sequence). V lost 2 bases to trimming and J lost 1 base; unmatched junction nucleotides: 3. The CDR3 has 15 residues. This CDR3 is CASSQLRGGQETQYF. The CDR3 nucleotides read TGTGCCAGCAGCCAACTACGGGGGGGCCAAGAGACCCAGTACTTC.

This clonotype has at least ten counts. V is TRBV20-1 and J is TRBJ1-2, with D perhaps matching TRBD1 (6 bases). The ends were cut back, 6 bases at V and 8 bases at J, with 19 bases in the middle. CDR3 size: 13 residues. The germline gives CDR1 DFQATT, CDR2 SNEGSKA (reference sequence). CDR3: CSAPLSGEEGYTF. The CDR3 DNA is TGCAGTGCCCCCTTGTCAGGGGAAGAAGGCTACACCTTC.

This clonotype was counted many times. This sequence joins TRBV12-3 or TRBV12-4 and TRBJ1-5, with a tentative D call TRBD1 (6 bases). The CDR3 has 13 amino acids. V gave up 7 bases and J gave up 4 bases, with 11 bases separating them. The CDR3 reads CASTTGLNQPQHF. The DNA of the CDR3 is TGTGCCAGCACGACAGGCCTGAATCAGCCCCAGCATTTT.

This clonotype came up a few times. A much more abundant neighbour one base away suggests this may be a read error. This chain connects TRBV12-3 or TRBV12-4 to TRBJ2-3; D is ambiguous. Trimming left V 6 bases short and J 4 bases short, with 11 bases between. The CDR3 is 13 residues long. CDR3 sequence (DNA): TGTGCCAGCAGCCCAGGCCATTCAGATACGCAGTATTTT. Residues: CASSPGHSDTQYF.

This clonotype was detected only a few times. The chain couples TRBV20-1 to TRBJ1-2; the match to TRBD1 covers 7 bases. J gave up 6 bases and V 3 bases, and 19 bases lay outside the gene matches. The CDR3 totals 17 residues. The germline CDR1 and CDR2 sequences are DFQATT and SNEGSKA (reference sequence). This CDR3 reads CSARAPSGGANSDGYTF. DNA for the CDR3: TGCAGTGCTAGGGCCCCCTCAGGGGGGGCAAATTCTGATGGCTACACCTTC.

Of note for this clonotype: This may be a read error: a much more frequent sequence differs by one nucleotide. Here the CDR3 DNA reads TGTGCCAGCAGCTTGTTTGGGGGGCACAGGGACACCGGGGAGCTGTATTTT. Protein sequence: CASSLFGGHRDTGELYF. V gene TRBV11-3 combines with J gene TRBJ2-2; the D gene could be TRBD1 or TRBD2 (6 bases each). The germline gives CDR1 SGHNT, CDR2 YENEEA. The CDR3 contains 17 residues.

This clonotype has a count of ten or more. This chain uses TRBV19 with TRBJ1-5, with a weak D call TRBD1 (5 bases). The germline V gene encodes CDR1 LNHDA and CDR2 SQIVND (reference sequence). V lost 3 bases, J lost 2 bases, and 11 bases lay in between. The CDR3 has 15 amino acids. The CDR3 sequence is CASSMTAQGNQPQHF. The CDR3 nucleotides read TGTGCCAGTAGTATGACCGCACAGGGCAATCAGCCCCAGCATTTT.

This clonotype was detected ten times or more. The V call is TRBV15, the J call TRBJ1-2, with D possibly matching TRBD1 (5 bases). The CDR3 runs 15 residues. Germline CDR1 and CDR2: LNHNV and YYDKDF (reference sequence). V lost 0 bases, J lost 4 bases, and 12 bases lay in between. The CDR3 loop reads CATSRDRQTSYGYTF. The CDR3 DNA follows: TGTGCCACCAGCAGAGATAGACAGACCTCCTATGGCTACACCTTC.

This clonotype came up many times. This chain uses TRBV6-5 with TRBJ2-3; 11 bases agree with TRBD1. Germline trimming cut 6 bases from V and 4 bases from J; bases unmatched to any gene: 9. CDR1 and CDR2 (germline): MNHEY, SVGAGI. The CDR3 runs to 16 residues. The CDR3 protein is CASSRPPGQGADTQYF. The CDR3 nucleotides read TGTGCCAGCAGCCGGCCGCCGGGACAGGGGGCAGATACGCAGTATTTT.

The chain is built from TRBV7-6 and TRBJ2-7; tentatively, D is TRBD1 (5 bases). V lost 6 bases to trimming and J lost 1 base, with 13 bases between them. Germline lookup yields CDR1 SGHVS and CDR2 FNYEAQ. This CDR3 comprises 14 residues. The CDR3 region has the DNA TGTGCCAGCAGTTACAGACAGTTTTCCTACGAGCAGTACTTC. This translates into CASSYRQFSYEQYF. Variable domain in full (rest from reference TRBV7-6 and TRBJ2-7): GAGVSQSPRYKVTKRGQDVALRCDPISGHVSLYWYRQALGQGPEFLTYFNYEAQQDKSGLPNDRFSAERPEGSISTLTIQRTEQRDSAMYRCASSYRQFSYEQYFGPGTRLTVT.

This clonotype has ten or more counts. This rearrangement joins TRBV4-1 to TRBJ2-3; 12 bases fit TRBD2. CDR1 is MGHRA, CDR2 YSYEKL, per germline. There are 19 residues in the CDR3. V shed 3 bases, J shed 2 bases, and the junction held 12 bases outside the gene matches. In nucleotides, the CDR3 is TGCGCCAGCAGCCATCTCAAGACTAGCGGGAGCTTTATCACAGATACGCAGTATTTT. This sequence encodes CASSHLKTSGSFITDTQYF.

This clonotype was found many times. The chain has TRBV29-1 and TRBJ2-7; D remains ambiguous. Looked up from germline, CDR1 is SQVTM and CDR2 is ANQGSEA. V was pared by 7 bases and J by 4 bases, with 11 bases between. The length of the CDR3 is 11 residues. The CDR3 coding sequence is TGCAGCGCCAGGTCCAGTTACGAGCAGTACTTC. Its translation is CSARSSYEQYF.

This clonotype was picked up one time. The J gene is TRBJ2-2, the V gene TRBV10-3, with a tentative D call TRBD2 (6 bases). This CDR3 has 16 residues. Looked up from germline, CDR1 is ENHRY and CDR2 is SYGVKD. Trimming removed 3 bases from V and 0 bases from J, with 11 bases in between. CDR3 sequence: CAISDRGTSNTGELFF. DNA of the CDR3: TGTGCCATCAGTGACCGGGGGACGTCGAACACCGGGGAGCTGTTTTTT.

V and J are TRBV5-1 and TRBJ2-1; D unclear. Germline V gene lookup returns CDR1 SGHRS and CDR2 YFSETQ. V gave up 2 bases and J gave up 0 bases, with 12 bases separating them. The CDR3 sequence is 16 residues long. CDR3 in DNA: TGCGCCAGCAGCTTTGGGTGGGGTAGCTCCTACAATGAGCAGTTCTTC. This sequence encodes CASSFGWGSSYNEQFF.

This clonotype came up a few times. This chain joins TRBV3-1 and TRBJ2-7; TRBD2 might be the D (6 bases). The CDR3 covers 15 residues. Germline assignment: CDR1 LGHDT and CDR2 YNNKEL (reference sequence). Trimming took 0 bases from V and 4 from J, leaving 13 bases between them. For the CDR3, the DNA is TGTGCCAGCAGCCAAGACTCCGGGAGTCCATACGAGCAGTACTTC. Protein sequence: CASSQDSGSPYEQYF.

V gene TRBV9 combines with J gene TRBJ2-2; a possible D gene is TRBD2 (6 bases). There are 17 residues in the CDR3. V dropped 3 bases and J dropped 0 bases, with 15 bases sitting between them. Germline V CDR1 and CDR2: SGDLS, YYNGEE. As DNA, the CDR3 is TGTGCCAGCAGCGCCCTGGCCTGGGGGGCGAACACCGGGGAGCTGTTTTTT. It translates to CASSALAWGANTGELFF.

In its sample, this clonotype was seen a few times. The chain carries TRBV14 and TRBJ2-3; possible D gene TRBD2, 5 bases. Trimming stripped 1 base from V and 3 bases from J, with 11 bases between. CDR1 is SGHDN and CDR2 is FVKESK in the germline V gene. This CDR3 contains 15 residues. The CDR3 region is CASSQAIPGTDTQYF. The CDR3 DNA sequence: TGTGCCAGCAGCCAAGCTATCCCGGGGACAGATACGCAGTATTTT.

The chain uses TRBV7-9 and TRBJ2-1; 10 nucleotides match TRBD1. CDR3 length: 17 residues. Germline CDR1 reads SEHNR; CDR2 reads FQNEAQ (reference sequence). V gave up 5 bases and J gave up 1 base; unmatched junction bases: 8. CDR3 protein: CASSHPPGQGSYNEQFF. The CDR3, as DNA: TGTGCCAGCAGCCACCCTCCGGGACAGGGGTCCTACAATGAGCAGTTCTTC.

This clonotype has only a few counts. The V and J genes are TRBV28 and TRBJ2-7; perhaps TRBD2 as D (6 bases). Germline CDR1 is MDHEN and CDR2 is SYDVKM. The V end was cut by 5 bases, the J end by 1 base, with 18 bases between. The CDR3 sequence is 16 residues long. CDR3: CASSPEGAGRSYEQYF. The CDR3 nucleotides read TGTGCCAGCAGTCCAGAGGGAGCGGGCCGTTCCTACGAGCAGTACTTC.

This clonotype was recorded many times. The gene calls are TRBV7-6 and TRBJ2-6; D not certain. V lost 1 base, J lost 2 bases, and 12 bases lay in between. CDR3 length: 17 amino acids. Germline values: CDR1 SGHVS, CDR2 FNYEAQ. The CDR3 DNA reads TGTGCCAGCAGCTTAGATCCGGCCACGGCTGGGGCCAACGTCCTGACTTTC. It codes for CASSLDPATAGANVLTF.

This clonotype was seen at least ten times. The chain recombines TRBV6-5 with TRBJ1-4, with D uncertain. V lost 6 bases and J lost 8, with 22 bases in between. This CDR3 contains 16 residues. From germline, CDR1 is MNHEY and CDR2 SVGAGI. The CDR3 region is CASSLIFGSSGEKLFF. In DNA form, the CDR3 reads TGTGCCAGCAGCCTCATCTTCGGGAGCAGTGGGGAAAAACTGTTTTTT.

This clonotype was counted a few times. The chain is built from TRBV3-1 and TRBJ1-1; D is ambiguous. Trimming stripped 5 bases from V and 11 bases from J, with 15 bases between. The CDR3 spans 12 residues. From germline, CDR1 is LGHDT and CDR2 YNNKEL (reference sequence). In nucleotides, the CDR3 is TGTGCCAGCAGCGATGGGGAGAGATTTGCTTTCTTT. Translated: CASSDGERFAFF.

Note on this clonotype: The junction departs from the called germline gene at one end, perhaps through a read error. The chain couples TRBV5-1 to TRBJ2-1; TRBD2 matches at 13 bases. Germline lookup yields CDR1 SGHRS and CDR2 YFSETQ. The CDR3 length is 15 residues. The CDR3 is CAGSPGLAGYNEQFF. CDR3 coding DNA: TGCGCCGGCAGCCCGGGACTAGCGGGGTACAATGAGCAGTTCTTC.